Listed below are T cell receptor beta chains from one sample, sequenced in a study of OX40 agonist ivuxolimab in advanced cancers. The protocol was immunoSEQ multiplex PCR, while the TCRdb copy is restricted to in-frame clones and leaves out a portion. The profile shows approximately 92,000 clones, roughly 94% of them singletons. Here the sequenced sample was CD4+ or CD8+ T cells sorted from blood, taken in a trial of the OX40 agonist ivuxolimab. Source of these receptors: an adult with an advanced solid tumor such as melanoma, head and neck, liver or kidney cancer. The CDR3 runs from the conserved cysteine through the conserved F or W. D genes are given only for firm matches. Rows give clone size only sometimes, using once, few, many, or a class for an expanded clone.

v_call: TRBV18
j_call: TRBJ2-7
d_call: -
clone_size: -
cdr3_nt: TGTGCCAGCTCACCTCGACAGACCGCCCACGAGCAGTACTTC
cdr3_aa: CASSPRQTAHEQYF

v_call: TRBV19
j_call: TRBJ2-2
d_call: -
clone_size: -
cdr3_nt: TGTGCCAGTAGTATGGTGGGAGCAACCCACCCCGGGGAGCTGTTTTTT
cdr3_aa: CASSMVGATHPGELFF

v_call: TRBV7-9
j_call: TRBJ1-5
d_call: -
clone_size: -
cdr3_nt: TGTGCCAGCAGTGTGCAGTCTAGCAATCAGCCCCAGCATTTT
cdr3_aa: CASSVQSSNQPQHF

v_call: TRBV6-5
j_call: TRBJ1-1
d_call: -
clone_size: -
cdr3_nt: TGTGCCAGCAGTTACTCCCGGAAATTGGCCACTGAAGCTTTCTTT
cdr3_aa: CASSYSRKLATEAFF

v_call: TRBV28
j_call: TRBJ2-7
d_call: -
clone_size: once
cdr3_nt: TGTGCCAGCAGTTTGTCGCGGATTAGTTCTTCGGGAGAGCAGTACTTC
cdr3_aa: CASSLSRISSSGEQYF

v_call: TRBV6-5
j_call: TRBJ2-1
d_call: TRBD2
clone_size: -
cdr3_nt: TGTGCCAGCAATAGCGGGGGGGCTATTTTTTATGAGCAGTTCTTC
cdr3_aa: CASNSGGAIFYEQFF

v_call: TRBV9
j_call: TRBJ1-2
d_call: -
clone_size: -
cdr3_nt: TGTGCCAGCAGCGTACCGGGACACGCAGGGACTAACTATGGCTACACCTTC
cdr3_aa: CASSVPGHAGTNYGYTF

v_call: TRBV5-1
j_call: TRBJ2-7
d_call: -
clone_size: -
cdr3_nt: TGCGCCAGCAGCTTGGCCGTTGGCGAGCAGTACTTC
cdr3_aa: CASSLAVGEQYF

v_call: TRBV5-4
j_call: TRBJ2-7
d_call: -
clone_size: -
cdr3_nt: TGTGCCAGCAGCTCAGGACTTCCCGCCTACGAGCAGTACTTC
cdr3_aa: CASSSGLPAYEQYF

v_call: TRBV6-6
j_call: TRBJ2-3
d_call: TRBD1
clone_size: -
cdr3_nt: TGTGCCAGCAGTTATGGGCAGGGGGCTGGGATAGATACGCAGTATTTT
cdr3_aa: CASSYGQGAGIDTQYF

v_call: TRBV10-3
j_call: TRBJ2-5
d_call: -
clone_size: -
cdr3_nt: TGTGCCATCAGTGAGTCTAGAGGAGGAGAGACCCAGTACTTC
cdr3_aa: CAISESRGGETQYF

v_call: TRBV6-5
j_call: TRBJ1-5
d_call: -
clone_size: -
cdr3_nt: TGTGCCACCAGGTCGGGAATTGGCAATCAGCCCCAGCATTTT
cdr3_aa: CATRSGIGNQPQHF

v_call: TRBV5-6
j_call: TRBJ1-5
d_call: -
clone_size: -
cdr3_nt: TGTGCCAGCAGCTTGGCCGGGCTTTATAGCAATCAGCCCCAGCATTTT
cdr3_aa: CASSLAGLYSNQPQHF

v_call: TRBV5-4
j_call: TRBJ2-1
d_call: TRBD2
clone_size: -
cdr3_nt: TGTGCCAGCAGCTTGTCAGCGGGAGGCTCCTACAATGAGCAGTTCTTC
cdr3_aa: CASSLSAGGSYNEQFF

v_call: TRBV18
j_call: TRBJ2-7
d_call: TRBD1
clone_size: -
cdr3_nt: TGTGCCAGCTCACCCAGGGGGCCCTCCTACGAGCAGTACTTC
cdr3_aa: CASSPRGPSYEQYF

v_call: TRBV5-1
j_call: TRBJ2-1
d_call: TRBD2
clone_size: -
cdr3_nt: TGCGCCAGCAGCTTGGGGACTAGCGGATACAATGAGCAGTTCTTC
cdr3_aa: CASSLGTSGYNEQFF

v_call: TRBV7-2
j_call: TRBJ2-1
d_call: TRBD2
clone_size: once
cdr3_nt: TGTGCCAGCAGCGGACTAGCTACCTTCAATGAGCAGTTCTTC
cdr3_aa: CASSGLATFNEQFF

v_call: TRBV4-3
j_call: TRBJ2-7
d_call: -
clone_size: -
cdr3_nt: TGCGCCAGCAGCCAAGATCTTAACGGGAACTATCCAAGGTCCTACGAGCAGTACTTC
cdr3_aa: CASSQDLNGNYPRSYEQYF

v_call: TRBV7-3
j_call: TRBJ2-5
d_call: -
clone_size: -
cdr3_nt: TGTGCCAGCAGCTTAGCGGGCAGCCAAGAGACCCAGTACTTC
cdr3_aa: CASSLAGSQETQYF

v_call: TRBV27
j_call: TRBJ2-7
d_call: TRBD1
clone_size: -
cdr3_nt: TGTGCCAGCAGTTTATTGGGGACAGGGAGCCACGAGCAGTACTTC
cdr3_aa: CASSLLGTGSHEQYF

v_call: TRBV5-1
j_call: TRBJ2-7
d_call: TRBD2
clone_size: -
cdr3_nt: TGCGCCAGCAGCTTCGGACTAGCGGAGAGCTCCTACGAGCAGTACTTC
cdr3_aa: CASSFGLAESSYEQYF

v_call: TRBV6-5
j_call: TRBJ1-1
d_call: -
clone_size: -
cdr3_nt: TGTGCCAGCAGGCCCCGACGGGTGAACACTGAAGCTTTCTTT
cdr3_aa: CASRPRRVNTEAFF

v_call: TRBV7-9
j_call: TRBJ1-2
d_call: TRBD1
clone_size: -
cdr3_nt: TGTGCCAGCAGCGGAAACCGGGACAGGGTCGGTGTGGGGAACTATGGCTACACCTTC
cdr3_aa: CASSGNRDRVGVGNYGYTF

v_call: TRBV6-5
j_call: TRBJ2-5
d_call: -
clone_size: -
cdr3_nt: TGTGCCAGCAGTTACTCTTACGGAGAGACCCAGTACTTC
cdr3_aa: CASSYSYGETQYF

v_call: TRBV19
j_call: TRBJ1-1
d_call: -
clone_size: -
cdr3_nt: TGTGCCAGTAGTCACCCACCCCGGAACACTGAAGCTTTCTTT
cdr3_aa: CASSHPPRNTEAFF

v_call: TRBV5-1
j_call: TRBJ2-3
d_call: -
clone_size: -
cdr3_nt: TGCGCCAGCAGCTTGGGGACCCTCACAGATACGCAGTATTTT
cdr3_aa: CASSLGTLTDTQYF

v_call: TRBV7-9
j_call: TRBJ2-3
d_call: TRBD2
clone_size: once
cdr3_nt: TGTGCCAGCAGACCGGGTGGGACTAGCGGGGATAATACGCAGTATTTT
cdr3_aa: CASRPGGTSGDNTQYF

v_call: TRBV28
j_call: TRBJ2-3
d_call: TRBD1
clone_size: -
cdr3_nt: TGTGCCAGCAGTTCCTCCGGGACAGAGAGCACAGATACGCAGTATTTT
cdr3_aa: CASSSSGTESTDTQYF

v_call: TRBV9
j_call: TRBJ2-3
d_call: -
clone_size: -
cdr3_nt: TGTGCCAGCAGCGTAGCCCCACCGCGGCAGGGACCTACAGATACGCAGTATTTT
cdr3_aa: CASSVAPPRQGPTDTQYF

v_call: TRBV28
j_call: TRBJ1-4
d_call: -
clone_size: -
cdr3_nt: TGTGCCAGCGATCGGGCAGATTCAACTAATGAAAAACTGTTTTTT
cdr3_aa: CASDRADSTNEKLFF

v_call: TRBV11-2
j_call: TRBJ1-6
d_call: -
clone_size: -
cdr3_nt: TGTGCCAGCAGTTCGGGGAGGTATTCACCCCTCCACTTT
cdr3_aa: CASSSGRYSPLHF

v_call: TRBV6-1
j_call: TRBJ1-2
d_call: TRBD1
clone_size: -
cdr3_nt: TGTGCCAGCACCACACGACAGGGCGAAGCCTATGGCTACACCTTC
cdr3_aa: CASTTRQGEAYGYTF

v_call: TRBV14
j_call: TRBJ2-2
d_call: -
clone_size: -
cdr3_nt: TGTGCCAGCAGCCCTGGTGGGGGGAAGCTGTTTTTT
cdr3_aa: CASSPGGGKLFF

v_call: TRBV6-5
j_call: TRBJ2-6
d_call: -
clone_size: -
cdr3_nt: TGTGCCAGCAGGGCAGCTGGGGCCAACGTCCTGACTTTC
cdr3_aa: CASRAAGANVLTF

v_call: TRBV2
j_call: TRBJ1-3
d_call: -
clone_size: -
cdr3_nt: TGTGCCAGCAGGCAACAGAGCTCTGGAAACACCATATATTTT
cdr3_aa: CASRQQSSGNTIYF

v_call: TRBV7-2
j_call: TRBJ2-7
d_call: TRBD2
clone_size: -
cdr3_nt: TGTGCCAGCAGCTCCCGAGCGGGAGTAACAGACGAGCAGTACTTC
cdr3_aa: CASSSRAGVTDEQYF

v_call: TRBV2
j_call: TRBJ2-2
d_call: -
clone_size: -
cdr3_nt: TGTGCCAGCAGAAGGGGTCTCCCGGGGACCCAAGGGGCCGGGGAGCTGTTTTTT
cdr3_aa: CASRRGLPGTQGAGELFF

v_call: TRBV2
j_call: TRBJ2-7
d_call: -
clone_size: -
cdr3_nt: TGTGCCAGCAGAGGACCAACCTACGAGCAGTACTTC
cdr3_aa: CASRGPTYEQYF

v_call: TRBV19
j_call: TRBJ2-4
d_call: TRBD2
clone_size: -
cdr3_nt: TGTGCCAGTAGTCCAGGGACTAGCGGGCCTAAAAACATTCAGTACTTC
cdr3_aa: CASSPGTSGPKNIQYF

v_call: TRBV6-1
j_call: TRBJ2-7
d_call: -
clone_size: once
cdr3_nt: TGTGCCAGCAGTGAACTACTAAGGGGAGAGCAGTACTTC
cdr3_aa: CASSELLRGEQYF

v_call: TRBV28
j_call: TRBJ2-7
d_call: -
clone_size: once
cdr3_nt: TGTGCCAGCAGAAGCCACTACGAGCAGTACTTC
cdr3_aa: CASRSHYEQYF

v_call: TRBV5-1
j_call: TRBJ1-2
d_call: -
clone_size: -
cdr3_nt: TGCGCCAGCAGCTTGGATTCGGCCTTCTACGGCTACACCTTC
cdr3_aa: CASSLDSAFYGYTF

v_call: TRBV23-1
j_call: TRBJ2-5
d_call: TRBD1
clone_size: -
cdr3_nt: TGCGCCAGCAGTCATCCGACAGGGGATCCACAAGAGACCCAGTACTTC
cdr3_aa: CASSHPTGDPQETQYF

v_call: TRBV6-1
j_call: TRBJ2-1
d_call: TRBD1
clone_size: -
cdr3_nt: TGTGCCAGCAGTGCAGGGACAGCCCCGGACAATGAGCAGTTCTTC
cdr3_aa: CASSAGTAPDNEQFF

v_call: TRBV7-2
j_call: TRBJ1-5
d_call: -
clone_size: -
cdr3_nt: TGTGCCAGCAGCTTAGGGTATTTAGGCAGACTCAATCAGCCCCAGCATTTT
cdr3_aa: CASSLGYLGRLNQPQHF

v_call: TRBV25-1
j_call: TRBJ1-2
d_call: -
clone_size: -
cdr3_nt: TGTGCCAGCAGTGGGACACCTTCTAACTATGGCTACACCTTC
cdr3_aa: CASSGTPSNYGYTF